These 31 T cell receptor beta chains were sequenced from one sample in a study of T cell repertoires in cytomegalovirus infection. Using its own MiXCR run on the reads, TCRdb lists one record per CDR3 protein. The sample has around 180,000 distinct CDR3 sequences, roughly a fifth seen once; the top ten hold about 2.9%. Sequenced input: PBMCs. Receptors were obtained from a human donor in good health (CMV status not recorded). Some clones in this sample may be carry-over from other donors' samples.

The CDR3 sequence: CASRGPGETQYF. The CDR3 nucleotides are TGTGCCAGCAGGGGCCCGGGAGAGACCCAGTACTTC. This sequence joins TRBV2 and TRBJ2-5, with D unresolved. The CDR3 has 12 amino acids. In germline, CDR1 is SNHLY, CDR2 FYNNEI. Trimming removed 6 bases at V and 4 bases at J, with 9 bases between. The full variable domain, rest sourced from reference TRBV2 and TRBJ2-5, is EPEVTQTPSHQVTQMGQEVILRCVPISNHLYFYWYRQILGQKVEFLVSFYNNEISEKSEIFDDQFSVERPDGSNFTLKIRSTKLEDSAMYFCASRGPGETQYFGPGTRLLVL.

This clonotype appeared many times. J is TRBJ2-7 and V is TRBV7-2; D unresolved. CDR1 and CDR2 (germline): SGHTA, FQGNSA. V lost 1 base to trimming and J lost 4 bases, with 17 bases between them. The CDR3 contains 16 residues. The CDR3 nucleotides read TGTGCCAGCAGCTTAGACGTTGAGCTGCTTCAGTACGAGCAGTACTTC. Amino acid sequence: CASSLDVELLQYEQYF.

This clonotype came up many times. The CDR3 sequence is CASSSRPGQGAGDTEAFF. The DNA for the CDR3 is TGTGCCAGCAGCTCGCGACCGGGACAGGGGGCTGGTGACACTGAAGCTTTCTTT. The V call is TRBV7-2, the J call TRBJ1-1, with 12 bases aligning to TRBD1. There are 18 residues in the CDR3. In germline, CDR1 is SGHTA, CDR2 FQGNSA. V dropped 4 bases and J dropped 3; count of bases not matched to a gene: 12.

This chain connects TRBV2 to TRBJ2-2, with 7 bases that match TRBD1. The trim removed 4 bases at V and 4 bases at J, leaving 12 bases unmatched. Germline V gene lookup returns CDR1 SNHLY and CDR2 FYNNEI. CDR3 size: 17 residues. The CDR3 sequence: CASSAITGEGSTGELFF. CDR3 coding DNA: TGTGCCAGCAGTGCTATAACAGGGGAAGGTAGCACCGGGGAGCTGTTTTTT.

The chain combines TRBV7-3 with TRBJ2-5; 7 bases line up with TRBD2. Germline V gene lookup returns CDR1 SGHTA and CDR2 FQGTGA. With V trimmed by 2 bases and J by 1 base, 4 bases remained unmatched. This CDR3 is built from 15 residues. The CDR3 protein is CASSLSGRSQETQYF. DNA for the CDR3: TGTGCCAGCAGCTTATCCGGGAGGTCCCAAGAGACCCAGTACTTC. Supplemented by reference TRBV7-3 and TRBJ2-5, the full variable domain reads GAGVSQTPSNKVTEKGKYVELRCDPISGHTALYWYRQSLGQGPEFLIYFQGTGAADDSGLPNDRFFAVRPEGSVSTLKIQRTERGDSAVYLCASSLSGRSQETQYFGPGTRLLVL.

In this sample, this clonotype turned up many times. CDR3 nucleotide sequence: TGCGCCAGCAGCTTGGATGGGACTAGCGGGGGTTCCTACGAGCAGTACTTC. Protein: CASSLDGTSGGSYEQYF. This chain joins TRBV5-1 and TRBJ2-7; 14 nucleotides agree with TRBD2. The V gene's germline CDR1 is SGHRS and CDR2 YFSETQ. The CDR3 spans 17 residues. Unmatched junction bases numbered 3, after V lost 0 bases and J lost 1 base.

This clonotype occurred a few times. The chain joins TRBV20-1 to TRBJ2-5; TRBD2 aligns across 13 bases. The germline CDR1 and CDR2 sequences are DFQATT and SNEGSKA (reference sequence). Trimming cost V 2 bases and J 3 bases; bases outside gene matches: 9. The CDR3 runs to 17 residues. CDR3 in DNA: TGCAGTGCTAGATATACTAGCGGGAGGGTTCCGGAAGAGACCCAGTACTTC. It translates to CSARYTSGRVPEETQYF.

This clonotype came up many times. V is TRBV12-3 or TRBV12-4 and J is TRBJ1-2; TRBD1 matches 7 bases. The V and J ends lost 4 bases and 4 bases, in that order; junction bases with no gene match: 9. The CDR3 has 15 residues. Here the CDR3 reads CASSSQGERLYGYTF. The CDR3 DNA sequence: TGTGCCAGCAGTTCTCAGGGGGAAAGGCTCTATGGCTACACCTTC.

The sample holds a few counts of this clonotype. The chain carries TRBV27 and TRBJ2-5; weak D call: TRBD2 (10 bases). This CDR3 comprises 20 residues. With 6 bases removed from V and 2 bases from J, the gap between germline ends came to 31 bases. Germline assignment: CDR1 MNHEY and CDR2 SMNVEV (reference sequence). The CDR3 here is CASSPTQGAMIAGGQETQYF. The CDR3 DNA reads as TGTGCCAGCAGCCCCACACAGGGGGCTATGATAGCGGGAGGTCAAGAGACCCAGTACTTC.

This chain uses TRBV5-1 with TRBJ2-7, with 10 bases aligning to TRBD2. The V gene end was trimmed by 4 bases and the J gene end by 6 bases; junction bases not matched to a gene: 4. The CDR3 has 13 amino acids. Germline-derived CDR1 and CDR2 are SGHRS and YFSETQ. CDR3 DNA: TGCGCCAGCAGCGAAGGACTAGCGGCCGAGCAGTACTTC. Its protein is CASSEGLAAEQYF.

A word on this clonotype: A read error is possible here, since a much larger clone lies one base away. J is TRBJ1-1 and V is TRBV2; D possibly corresponds to TRBD1 (6 bases). Germline V gene sequence: CDR1 SNHLY, CDR2 FYNNEI. The CDR3 length is 15 residues. CDR3: CASNELQGLNTEAFF. The CDR3 DNA reads as TGTGCCAGCAATGAATTACAGGGACTGAACACTGAAGCTTTCTTT.

The gene calls are TRBV6-2 or TRBV6-3 and TRBJ1-1, with D possibly TRBD1 on 6 matching bases. The CDR3 consists of 15 residues. Trimming shortened V by 4 bases and J by 7 bases, and 19 bases separated the two germline ends. Germline CDR1 and CDR2: MNHEY and SVGEGT. In DNA, the CDR3 is TGTGCCAGCAGTTTAAGGACAGATCCTAAGATTGAAGCTTTCTTT. It codes for CASSLRTDPKIEAFF.

The V and J genes are TRBV10-3 and TRBJ1-1; possibly TRBD1 for D (6 bases). Germline V gene lookup returns CDR1 ENHRY and CDR2 SYGVKD. V dropped 5 bases and J dropped 0 bases, with 10 bases sitting between them. The CDR3 is 14 residues long. The CDR3 DNA sequence: TGTGCCATCAGTTCACAGGGCCTGAACACTGAAGCTTTCTTT. It is translated as CAISSQGLNTEAFF.

The chain combines TRBV28 with TRBJ2-2; D is ambiguous. CDR3 length: 15 amino acids. The V end lost 3 bases, the J end lost 1 base, and 9 bases lay between the germline ends. CDR1 and CDR2 from the germline V gene are MDHEN and SYDVKM. The CDR3 here is CASSLKLQNTGELFF. The CDR3 DNA reads TGTGCCAGCAGTTTGAAACTACAGAACACCGGGGAGCTGTTTTTT.

This clonotype has just a few counts. The rearrangement links TRBV10-3 to TRBJ2-7; 10 bases map to TRBD2. V shed 8 bases, J shed 4 bases, and the junction held 5 bases outside the gene matches. The CDR3 length is 13 residues. Germline V gives CDR1 ENHRY, CDR2 SYGVKD. CDR3 sequence (DNA): TGTGCCATCCGCGCTAGCGGGAGTTACGAGCAGTACTTC. This gives the protein CAIRASGSYEQYF.

The sample holds a few counts of this clonotype. This chain joins TRBV20-1 and TRBJ1-5, with unresolved D. The V end lost 5 bases, the J end lost 4 bases, and 9 bases lay between the germline ends. Germline V gene data show CDR1 as DFQATT and CDR2 as SNEGSKA (reference sequence). The CDR3 consists of 12 residues. CDR3 residues: CSASDGNQPQHF. CDR3 DNA: TGCAGTGCTTCAGATGGGAATCAGCCCCAGCATTTT.

The chain carries TRBV20-1 and TRBJ2-5; D might be TRBD2 (6 bases). Trimming took 4 bases from V and 7 from J, leaving 22 bases between them. The CDR3 has 15 amino acids. The germline V gene encodes CDR1 DFQATT and CDR2 SNEGSKA (reference sequence). The CDR3 coding sequence is TGCAGTGCTACCCCGACTGGGGAGGTTGTGAGGACCCAGTACTTC. Translated: CSATPTGEVVRTQYF.

This clonotype was counted a few times. This chain uses TRBV11-2 with TRBJ2-7; 8 bases agree with TRBD1. The CDR3 loop spans 14 amino acids. J was trimmed by 3 bases and V by 4 bases; bases with no gene match: 5. The germline V gene encodes CDR1 SGHAT and CDR2 FQNNGV. The CDR3 sequence: CASSSGQGLYEQYF. The CDR3 nucleotides read TGTGCCAGCAGCTCCGGACAGGGACTCTACGAGCAGTACTTC.

The V gene is TRBV12-3 or TRBV12-4, the J gene TRBJ1-2; D ambiguous. The CDR3 spans 15 residues. Trimming removed 2 bases from V and 3 bases from J, with 13 bases in between. For the CDR3, the DNA is TGTGCCAGCAGTTTATCCCTCAAGGGCTACTATGGCTACACCTTC. It specifies CASSLSLKGYYGYTF.

In its sample, this clonotype was seen a few times. The genes are TRBV5-4 and TRBJ2-6, with D perhaps matching TRBD2 (6 bases). V dropped 4 bases and J dropped 1 base, with 12 bases sitting between them. The length of the CDR3 is 16 residues. Germline CDR1 is SGHNT and CDR2 is YYREEE (reference sequence). The CDR3 loop is CASSRPGESGANVLTF. As DNA, the CDR3 is TGTGCCAGCAGCCGGCCGGGGGAGTCTGGGGCCAACGTCCTGACTTTC.

J is TRBJ1-1 and V is TRBV7-3, with no clear D. This CDR3 region has 13 residues. From germline, CDR1 is SGHTA and CDR2 FQGTGA. V was shortened by 5 bases and J by 4 bases, with 11 bases between the two germline ends. For the CDR3, the DNA is TGTGCCAGCAGCCCCAACACGGGCACTGAAGCTTTCTTT. Residues: CASSPNTGTEAFF.

The rearrangement links TRBV7-8 to TRBJ2-2; D ambiguous. V lost 1 base and J 5 bases, leaving 11 bases between the germline ends. CDR1 is SGHVS, CDR2 FQNEAQ, per germline. The CDR3 loop spans 15 amino acids. In DNA form, the CDR3 reads TGTGCCAGCAGCTTAGTAGGACGTGGGACCGGGGAGCTGTTTTTT. Its protein is CASSLVGRGTGELFF.

This clonotype has more than one count but fewer than ten. CDR3 residues: CASAGTASYEQYF. The CDR3 DNA is TGTGCTAGTGCCGGGACGGCCTCCTACGAGCAGTACTTC. The J gene is TRBJ2-7, the V gene TRBV12-5, with D possibly called TRBD1 or TRBD2 (5 bases each). This CDR3 spans 13 amino acids. Trimming pared 7 bases from V and 0 bases from J, leaving 10 bases between. Germline V gene data show CDR1 as LGHNT and CDR2 as FRNRAP.

This clonotype appeared many times. This chain links TRBV12-3 or TRBV12-4 with TRBJ2-3, with a possible D match to TRBD2 (6 bases). The CDR3 is 16 amino acids. V gave up 5 bases and J gave up 0 bases, with 15 bases separating them. CDR3 nucleotides: TGTGCCAGCAGTCCCATCTTCGGGGGAAGCACAGATACGCAGTATTTT. This codes for CASSPIFGGSTDTQYF.

The chain couples TRBV29-1 to TRBJ1-1; TRBD1 aligns across 7 bases. The CDR3 is 14 residues long. The trim removed 6 bases at V and 4 bases at J, leaving 11 bases unmatched. Germline V lookup: CDR1 SQVTM, CDR2 ANQGSEA. The CDR3 loop reads CSVTRGGRGTEAFF. The CDR3 nucleotides are TGCAGCGTCACTCGAGGGGGCCGTGGCACTGAAGCTTTCTTT.

This clonotype was seen a handful of times. The genes are TRBV28 and TRBJ2-3; no clear D gene. This CDR3 has 14 residues. In germline, CDR1 is MDHEN, CDR2 SYDVKM. Trimming shortened V by 7 bases and J by 0 bases, and 11 bases separated the two germline ends. CDR3 nucleotides: TGTGCCAGCAACCTGCCACAAAGCACAGATACGCAGTATTTT. It specifies CASNLPQSTDTQYF.

The rearrangement uses TRBV28 and TRBJ1-2, with 8 bases that match TRBD1. Per germline, CDR1 MDHEN and CDR2 SYDVKM. The CDR3 totals 15 residues. V was pared by 5 bases and J by 5 bases, with 10 bases of the junction left unmatched. CDR3 sequence (DNA): TGTGCCAGCAGTCTAACAGGGGGTAGTCTATATGGCTACACCTTC. Translation: CASSLTGGSLYGYTF.

Regarding this clonotype: A read error may explain this, as a much larger clone is one base away. The chain carries TRBV12-3 or TRBV12-4 and TRBJ1-2; D might be TRBD1 (5 bases). V was clipped by 3 bases and J by 8 bases, with 13 bases between them. This CDR3 has 13 amino acids. The DNA of the CDR3 is TGTGCCAGCAGTTTGGTCAGGGAGGAAGGCTACACCTTC. This sequence encodes CASSLVREEGYTF.

This chain joins TRBV12-3 or TRBV12-4 and TRBJ1-2; possible D gene TRBD1, 6 bases. The CDR3 consists of 14 residues. The V and J ends lost 6 bases and 1 base respectively, with 12 bases between them. The CDR3 sequence is CASSPGQNNYGYTF. The CDR3 DNA follows: TGTGCCAGCAGCCCCGGACAGAATAACTATGGCTACACCTTC.

This chain joins TRBV7-6 and TRBJ1-2; tentatively, D is TRBD1 (5 bases). Germline V gives CDR1 SGHVS, CDR2 FNYEAQ. V lost 5 bases, J lost 8 bases, and 15 bases lay in between. There are 13 residues in the CDR3. CDR3 nucleotides: TGTGCCAGCAGCGCGATGGGGGAAATCGGCTACACCTTC. It codes for CASSAMGEIGYTF.

V and J are TRBV7-3 and TRBJ2-1; 10 positions agree with TRBD2. Germline CDR1 is SGHTA and CDR2 is FQGTGA. V lost 1 base and J lost 4; bases outside the gene matches: 4. This CDR3 has 16 amino acids. This chain's CDR3 is CASSLIGAGGYNEQFF. CDR3 DNA sequence: TGTGCCAGCAGCTTAATCGGAGCGGGAGGGTACAATGAGCAGTTCTTC. The full variable domain, rest sourced from reference TRBV7-3 and TRBJ2-1, is GAGVSQTPSNKVTEKGKYVELRCDPISGHTALYWYRQSLGQGPEFLIYFQGTGAADDSGLPNDRFFAVRPEGSVSTLKIQRTERGDSAVYLCASSLIGAGGYNEQFFGPGTRLTVL.